This T cell receptor beta chain was documented in a study of cytomegalovirus exposure and HLA in healthy donors. PCR involved 60 Vbeta and 13 Jbeta primers. Profiling relied on immunoSEQ multiplex PCR, and the TCRdb table lists in-frame clones only, not all of them. The sample includes tens of thousands of clones, 65% to 85% seen only once; the top ten take about 20%. J lost 5 bases, V lost 4 bases, and 11 bases had no gene match. The CDR3 contains 15 residues. CDR1 and CDR2 from the germline V gene are MNHNS and SASEGT. This chain links TRBV6-1 with TRBJ2-7; 7 positions match TRBD1. The clonotype was recovered from a woman aged 40-49 years in good health and CMV-seropositive. The source material was PBMCs. CDR3 bases: TGTGCCAGCAGTGGACCCGGGACAGCCGTCAACGAGCAGTACTTC. Translation gives CASSGPGTAVNEQYF.